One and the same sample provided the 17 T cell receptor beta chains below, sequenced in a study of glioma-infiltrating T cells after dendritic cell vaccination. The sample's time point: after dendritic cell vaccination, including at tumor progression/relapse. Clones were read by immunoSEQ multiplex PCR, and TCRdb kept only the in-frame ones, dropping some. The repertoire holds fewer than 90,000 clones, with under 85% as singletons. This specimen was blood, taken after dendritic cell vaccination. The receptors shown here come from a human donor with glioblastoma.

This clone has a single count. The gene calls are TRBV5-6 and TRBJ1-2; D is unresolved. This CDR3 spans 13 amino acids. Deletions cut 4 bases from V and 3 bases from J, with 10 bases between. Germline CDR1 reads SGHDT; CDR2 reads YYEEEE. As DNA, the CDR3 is TGTGCCAGCAGCGGACTATGGGACTATGGCTACACCTTC. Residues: CASSGLWDYGYTF.

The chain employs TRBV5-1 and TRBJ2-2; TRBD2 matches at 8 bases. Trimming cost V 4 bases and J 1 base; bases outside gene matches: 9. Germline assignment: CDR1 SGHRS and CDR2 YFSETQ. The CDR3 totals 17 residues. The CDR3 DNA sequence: TGCGCCAGCAGCGGAGACTTTAGCGGGGTGAACACCGGGGAGCTGTTTTTT. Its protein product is CASSGDFSGVNTGELFF.

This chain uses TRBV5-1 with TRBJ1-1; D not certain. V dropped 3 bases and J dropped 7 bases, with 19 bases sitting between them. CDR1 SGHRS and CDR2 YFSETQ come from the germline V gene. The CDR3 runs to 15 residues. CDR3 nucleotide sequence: TGCGCCAGCAGCTCCTCATTGGATCCCGGACTTGAAGCTTTCTTT. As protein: CASSSSLDPGLEAFF.

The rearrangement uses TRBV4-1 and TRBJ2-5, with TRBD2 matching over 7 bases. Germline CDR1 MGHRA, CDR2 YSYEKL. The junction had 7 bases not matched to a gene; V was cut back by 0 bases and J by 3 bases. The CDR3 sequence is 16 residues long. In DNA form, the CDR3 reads TGCGCCAGCAGCCAAGACCCAGCGGGGATCAAAGAGACCCAGTACTTC. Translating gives CASSQDPAGIKETQYF.

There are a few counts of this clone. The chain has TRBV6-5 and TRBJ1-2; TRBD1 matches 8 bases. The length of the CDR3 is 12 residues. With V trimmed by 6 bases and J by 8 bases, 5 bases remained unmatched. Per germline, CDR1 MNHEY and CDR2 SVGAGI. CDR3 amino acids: CASSPDRGGYTF. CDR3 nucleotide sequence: TGTGCCAGCAGCCCTGACAGGGGAGGCTACACCTTC.

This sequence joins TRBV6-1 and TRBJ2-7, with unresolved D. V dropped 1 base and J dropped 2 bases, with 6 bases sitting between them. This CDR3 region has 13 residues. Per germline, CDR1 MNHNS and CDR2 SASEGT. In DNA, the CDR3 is TGTGCCAGCAGTGAAGGGCAGACCTACGAGCAGTACTTC. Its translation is CASSEGQTYEQYF.

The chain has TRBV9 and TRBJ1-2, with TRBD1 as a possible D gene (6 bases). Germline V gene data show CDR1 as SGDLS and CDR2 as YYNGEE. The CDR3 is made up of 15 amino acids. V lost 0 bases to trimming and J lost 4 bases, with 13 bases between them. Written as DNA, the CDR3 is TGTGCCAGCAGCGTAGCTGAAGGGGGGGGCTATGGCTACACCTTC. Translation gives CASSVAEGGGYGYTF.

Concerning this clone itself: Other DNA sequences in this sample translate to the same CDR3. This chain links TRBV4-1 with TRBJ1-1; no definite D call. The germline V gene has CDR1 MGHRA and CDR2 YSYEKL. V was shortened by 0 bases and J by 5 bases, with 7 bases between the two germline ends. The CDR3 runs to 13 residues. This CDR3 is CASSQDRRTEAFF. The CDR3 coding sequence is TGCGCCAGCAGCCAAGATAGGCGGACTGAAGCTTTCTTT.

Here the CDR3 DNA reads TGCAGCGTTTATAGCGGGGGGGCCCCTTACAATGAGCAGTTCTTC. It codes for CSVYSGGAPYNEQFF. J is TRBJ2-1 and V is TRBV29-1; 11 nucleotides align to TRBD2. Germline loops: CDR1 SQVTM, CDR2 ANQGSEA. The CDR3 has 15 amino acids. V trimming: 5 bases; J trimming: 4 bases; junction bases outside the gene matches: 7.

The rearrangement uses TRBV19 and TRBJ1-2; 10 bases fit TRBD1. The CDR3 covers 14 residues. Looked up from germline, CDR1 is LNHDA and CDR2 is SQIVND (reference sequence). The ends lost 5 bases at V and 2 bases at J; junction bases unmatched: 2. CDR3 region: CASSVDRGNYGYTF. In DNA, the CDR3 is TGTGCCAGTAGTGTGGACAGGGGGAACTATGGCTACACCTTC.

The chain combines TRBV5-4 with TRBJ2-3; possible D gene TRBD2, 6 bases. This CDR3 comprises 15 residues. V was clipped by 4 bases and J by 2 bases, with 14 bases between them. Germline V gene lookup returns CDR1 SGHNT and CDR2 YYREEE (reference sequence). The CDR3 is CASSPERTITDTQYF. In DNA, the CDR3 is TGTGCCAGCAGCCCGGAAAGGACTATCACAGATACGCAGTATTTT.

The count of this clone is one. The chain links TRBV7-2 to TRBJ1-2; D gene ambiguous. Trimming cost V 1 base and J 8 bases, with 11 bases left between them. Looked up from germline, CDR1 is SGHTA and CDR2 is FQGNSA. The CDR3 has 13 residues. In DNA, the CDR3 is TGTGCCAGCAGCTTAGGAGACGGGGAAGGCTACACCTTC. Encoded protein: CASSLGDGEGYTF.

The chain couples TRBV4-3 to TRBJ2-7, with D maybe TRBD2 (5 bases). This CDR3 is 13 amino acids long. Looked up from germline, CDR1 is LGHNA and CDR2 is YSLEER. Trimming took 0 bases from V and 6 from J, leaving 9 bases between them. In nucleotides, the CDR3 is TGCGCCAGCAGCCAAGAGAGAGGGAGCGAGCAGTACTTC. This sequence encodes CASSQERGSEQYF.

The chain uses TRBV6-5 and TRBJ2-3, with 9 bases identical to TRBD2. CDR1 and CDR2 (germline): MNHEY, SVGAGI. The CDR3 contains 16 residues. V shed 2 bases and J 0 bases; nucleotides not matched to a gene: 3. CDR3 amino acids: CASSYDLAGSTDTQYF. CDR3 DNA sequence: TGTGCCAGCAGTTACGATCTAGCGGGGAGCACAGATACGCAGTATTTT.

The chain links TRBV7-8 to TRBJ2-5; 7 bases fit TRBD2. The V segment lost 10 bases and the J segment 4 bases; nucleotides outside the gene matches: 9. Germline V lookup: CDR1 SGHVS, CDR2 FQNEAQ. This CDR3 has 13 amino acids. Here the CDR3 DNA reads TGTGCCACCAACGGGGGGTTGGGAGAGACCCAGTACTTC. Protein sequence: CATNGGLGETQYF.

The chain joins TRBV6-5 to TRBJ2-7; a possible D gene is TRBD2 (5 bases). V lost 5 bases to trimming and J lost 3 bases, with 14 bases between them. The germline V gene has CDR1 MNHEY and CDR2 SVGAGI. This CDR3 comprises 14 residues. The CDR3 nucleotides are TGTGCCAGCAGTCGCTTCCGGGAAAACTACGAGCAGTACTTC. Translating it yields CASSRFRENYEQYF.

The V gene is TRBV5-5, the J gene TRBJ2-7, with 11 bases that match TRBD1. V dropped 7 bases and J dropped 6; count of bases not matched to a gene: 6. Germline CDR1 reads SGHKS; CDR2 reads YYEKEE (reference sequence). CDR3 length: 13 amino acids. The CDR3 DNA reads TGTGCCAGCGAACCGGGACAGGGGGGCGAGCAGTACTTC. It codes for CASEPGQGGEQYF.